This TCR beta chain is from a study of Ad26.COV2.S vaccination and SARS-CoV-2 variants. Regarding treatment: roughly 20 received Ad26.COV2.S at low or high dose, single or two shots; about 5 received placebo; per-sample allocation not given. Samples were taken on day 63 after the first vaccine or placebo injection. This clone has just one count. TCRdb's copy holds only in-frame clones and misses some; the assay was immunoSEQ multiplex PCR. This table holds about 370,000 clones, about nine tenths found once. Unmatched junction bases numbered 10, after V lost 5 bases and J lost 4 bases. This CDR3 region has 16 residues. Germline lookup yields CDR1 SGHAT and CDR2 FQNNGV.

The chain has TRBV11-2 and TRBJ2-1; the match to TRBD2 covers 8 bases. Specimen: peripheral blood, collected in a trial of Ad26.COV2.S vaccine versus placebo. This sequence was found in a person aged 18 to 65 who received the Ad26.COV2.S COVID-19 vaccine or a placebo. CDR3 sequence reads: CASSQIAGGTYNEQFF. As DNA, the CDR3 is TGTGCCAGCAGCCAGATCGCGGGGGGAACTTACAATGAGCAGTTCTTC.